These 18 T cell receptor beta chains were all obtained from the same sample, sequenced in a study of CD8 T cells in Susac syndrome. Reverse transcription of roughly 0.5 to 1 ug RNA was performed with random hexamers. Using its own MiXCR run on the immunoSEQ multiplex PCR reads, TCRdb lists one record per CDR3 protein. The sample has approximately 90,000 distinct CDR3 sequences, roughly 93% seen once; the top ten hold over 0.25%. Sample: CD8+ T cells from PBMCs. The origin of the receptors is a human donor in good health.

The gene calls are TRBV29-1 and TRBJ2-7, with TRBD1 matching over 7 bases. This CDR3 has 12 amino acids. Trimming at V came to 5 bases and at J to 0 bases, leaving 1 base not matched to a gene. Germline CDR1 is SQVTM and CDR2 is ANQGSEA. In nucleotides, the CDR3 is TGCAGCGTTAGGGACAGCTCCTACGAGCAGTACTTC. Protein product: CSVRDSSYEQYF.

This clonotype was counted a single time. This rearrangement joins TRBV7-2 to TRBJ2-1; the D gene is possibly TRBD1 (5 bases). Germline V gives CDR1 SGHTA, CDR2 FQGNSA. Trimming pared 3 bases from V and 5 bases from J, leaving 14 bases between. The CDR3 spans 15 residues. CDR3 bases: TGTGCCAGCAGCTTCGGCAGGGCTTTCAACAATGAGCAGTTCTTC. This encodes CASSFGRAFNNEQFF. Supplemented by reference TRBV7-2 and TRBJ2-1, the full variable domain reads GAGVSQSPSNKVTEKGKDVELRCDPISGHTALYWYRQSLGQGLEFLIYFQGNSAPDKSGLPSDRFSAERTGGSVSTLTIQRTQQEDSAVYLCASSFGRAFNNEQFFGPGTRLTVL.

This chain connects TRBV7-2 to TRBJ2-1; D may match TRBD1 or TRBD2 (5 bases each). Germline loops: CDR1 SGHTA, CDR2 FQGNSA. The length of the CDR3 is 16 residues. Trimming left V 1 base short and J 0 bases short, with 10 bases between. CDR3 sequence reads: CASSLEPGPSYNEQFF. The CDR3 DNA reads TGTGCCAGCAGCTTAGAGCCGGGGCCCTCCTACAATGAGCAGTTCTTC.

This CDR3 reads CSVDSGDYNEQFF. The CDR3 nucleotides read TGCAGCGTTGATTCGGGGGACTACAATGAGCAGTTCTTC. This rearrangement joins TRBV29-1 to TRBJ2-1; D perhaps matches TRBD2 (6 bases). The CDR3 covers 13 residues. V was trimmed by 3 bases and J by 3 bases, leaving 9 bases between them. Germline-derived CDR1 and CDR2 are SQVTM and ANQGSEA.

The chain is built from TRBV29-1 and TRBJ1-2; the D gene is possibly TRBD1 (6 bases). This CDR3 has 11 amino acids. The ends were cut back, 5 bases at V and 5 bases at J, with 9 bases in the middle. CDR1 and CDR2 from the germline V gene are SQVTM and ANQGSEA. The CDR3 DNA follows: TGCAGCGTTTGGACAGCATATGGCTACACCTTC. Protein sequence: CSVWTAYGYTF.

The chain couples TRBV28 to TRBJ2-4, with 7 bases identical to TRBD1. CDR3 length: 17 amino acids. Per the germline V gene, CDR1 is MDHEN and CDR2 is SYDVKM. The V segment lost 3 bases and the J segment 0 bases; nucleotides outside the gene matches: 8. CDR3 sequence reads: CASSFRGGGLAKNIQYF. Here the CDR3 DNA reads TGTGCCAGCAGTTTTAGAGGGGGCGGACTAGCCAAAAACATTCAGTACTTC. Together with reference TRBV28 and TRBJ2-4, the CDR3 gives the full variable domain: DVKVTQSSRYLVKRTGEKVFLECVQDMDHENMFWYRQDPGLGLRLIYFSYDVKMKEKGDIPEGYSVSREKKERFSLILESASTNQTSMYLCASSFRGGGLAKNIQYFGAGTRLSVL.

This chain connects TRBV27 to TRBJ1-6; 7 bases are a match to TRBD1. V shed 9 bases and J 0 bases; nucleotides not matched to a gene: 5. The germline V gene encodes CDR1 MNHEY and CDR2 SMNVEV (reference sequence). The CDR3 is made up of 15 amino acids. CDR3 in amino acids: CASNRGYSYNSPLHF. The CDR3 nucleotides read TGTGCCAGTAACAGGGGTTACTCCTATAATTCACCCCTCCACTTT.

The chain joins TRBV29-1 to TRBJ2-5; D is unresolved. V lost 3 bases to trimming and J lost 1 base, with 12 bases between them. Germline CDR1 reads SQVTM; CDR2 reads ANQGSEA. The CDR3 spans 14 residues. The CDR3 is CSVDFRPLQETQYF. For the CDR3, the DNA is TGCAGCGTTGATTTTCGGCCGCTCCAAGAGACCCAGTACTTC.

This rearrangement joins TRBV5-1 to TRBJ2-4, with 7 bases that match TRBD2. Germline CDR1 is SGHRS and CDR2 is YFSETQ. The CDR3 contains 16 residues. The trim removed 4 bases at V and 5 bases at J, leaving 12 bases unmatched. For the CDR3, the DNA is TGCGCCAGCAGCGCGGGGGACGGGACTGGCCAAAACATTCAGTACTTC. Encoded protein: CASSAGDGTGQNIQYF.

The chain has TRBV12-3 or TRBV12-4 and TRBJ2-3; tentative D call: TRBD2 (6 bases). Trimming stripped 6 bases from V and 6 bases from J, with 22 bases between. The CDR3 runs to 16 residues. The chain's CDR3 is CASRGDRDWARDTQYF. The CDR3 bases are TGTGCCAGCAGGGGGGACCGGGACTGGGCGAGGGATACGCAGTATTTT.

The CDR3 nucleotides read TGCAGCGTTGAAGGGGGCCAGGGGGCCCCTTTCTATGGCTACACCTTC. Translated: CSVEGGQGAPFYGYTF. V is TRBV29-1 and J is TRBJ1-2, with TRBD1 matching over 8 bases. With V trimmed by 1 base and J by 4 bases, 11 bases remained unmatched. Germline V lookup: CDR1 SQVTM, CDR2 ANQGSEA. CDR3 length: 16 residues.

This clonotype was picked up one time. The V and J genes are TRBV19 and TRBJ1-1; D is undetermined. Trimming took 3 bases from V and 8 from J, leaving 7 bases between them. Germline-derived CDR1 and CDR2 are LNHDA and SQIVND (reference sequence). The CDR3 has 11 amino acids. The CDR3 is CASSIRLEAFF. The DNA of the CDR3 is TGTGCCAGTAGTATTCGGCTAGAAGCTTTCTTT.

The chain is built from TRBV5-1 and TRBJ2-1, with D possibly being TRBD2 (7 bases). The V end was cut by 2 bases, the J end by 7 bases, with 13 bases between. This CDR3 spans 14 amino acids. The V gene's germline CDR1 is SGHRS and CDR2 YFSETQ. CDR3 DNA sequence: TGCGCCAGCAGCTTAGAGGGGGGGTTAAATGAGCAGTTCTTC. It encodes CASSLEGGLNEQFF.

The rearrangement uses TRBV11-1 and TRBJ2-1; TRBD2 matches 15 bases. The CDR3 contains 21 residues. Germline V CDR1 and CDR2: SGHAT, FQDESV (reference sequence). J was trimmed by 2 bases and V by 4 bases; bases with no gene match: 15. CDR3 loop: CASSSPPGTSGGPPTYNEQFF. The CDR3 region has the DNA TGTGCCAGCAGCTCGCCCCCAGGGACTAGCGGGGGGCCCCCTACCTACAATGAGCAGTTCTTC.

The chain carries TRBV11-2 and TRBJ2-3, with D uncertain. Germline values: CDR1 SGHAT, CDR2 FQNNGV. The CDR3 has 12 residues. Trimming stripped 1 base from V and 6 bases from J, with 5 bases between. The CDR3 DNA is TGTGCCAGCAGCTTAGCATTGGATACGCAGTATTTT. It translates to CASSLALDTQYF.

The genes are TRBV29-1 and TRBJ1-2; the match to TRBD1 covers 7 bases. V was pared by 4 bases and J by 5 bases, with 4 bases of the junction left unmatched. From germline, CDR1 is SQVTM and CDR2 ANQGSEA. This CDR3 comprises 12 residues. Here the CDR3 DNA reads TGCAGCGTTGCGACAGGGTCTTATGGCTACACCTTC. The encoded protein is CSVATGSYGYTF. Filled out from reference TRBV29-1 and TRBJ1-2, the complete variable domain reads SAVISQKPSRDICQRGTSLTIQCQVDSQVTMMFWYRQQPGQSLTLIATANQGSEATYESGFVIDKFPISRPNLTFSTLTVSNMSPEDSSIYLCSVATGSYGYTFGSGTRLTVV.

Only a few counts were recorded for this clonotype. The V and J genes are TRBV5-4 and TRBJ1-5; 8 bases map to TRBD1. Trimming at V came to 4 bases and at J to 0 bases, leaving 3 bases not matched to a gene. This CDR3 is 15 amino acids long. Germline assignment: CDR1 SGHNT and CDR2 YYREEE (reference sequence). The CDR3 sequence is CASSAGQGSNQPQHF. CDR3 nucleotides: TGTGCCAGCAGCGCCGGACAGGGTAGCAATCAGCCCCAGCATTTT.

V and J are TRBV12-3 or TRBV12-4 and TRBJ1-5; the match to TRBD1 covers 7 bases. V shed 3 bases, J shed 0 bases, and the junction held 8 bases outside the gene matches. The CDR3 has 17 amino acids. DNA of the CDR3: TGTGCCAGCAGTTTGGAACCAGGGACAGTTAGCAATCAGCCCCAGCATTTT. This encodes CASSLEPGTVSNQPQHF.